This T cell receptor beta chain was captured by sequencing in a study of cytomegalovirus exposure and HLA in healthy donors. Whole-study results and caveats: Through in vitro validation, three CMV-associated chains were shown to be specific for CMV antigens. Both high specificity and high sensitivity reportedly marked the classifier's diagnosis of cytomegalovirus status. Across donors, sequencing depth was assumed by presence/absence analyses to be roughly uniform.

The V and J ends lost 5 bases and 3 bases respectively, with 13 bases between them. This CDR3 contains 14 residues. Germline lookup yields CDR1 PRHDT and CDR2 FYEKMQ (reference sequence). To note about this clone: Its matching antigen is unknown.

The PCR contained 60 Vbeta and 13 Jbeta primers. Generated by immunoSEQ multiplex PCR, the TCRdb table keeps only in-frame clones and is missing some. The sample shows 100,000 to 150,000 clones, under 90% of them seen only once. This TCR derives from a middle-aged woman in good health and CMV-seronegative. The chain combines TRBV13 with TRBJ2-5; no clear D. The sample was PBMCs. CDR3 in amino acids: CASSARAVEETQYF. CDR3 bases: TGTGCCAGCAGCGCACGAGCTGTGGAAGAGACCCAGTACTTC.